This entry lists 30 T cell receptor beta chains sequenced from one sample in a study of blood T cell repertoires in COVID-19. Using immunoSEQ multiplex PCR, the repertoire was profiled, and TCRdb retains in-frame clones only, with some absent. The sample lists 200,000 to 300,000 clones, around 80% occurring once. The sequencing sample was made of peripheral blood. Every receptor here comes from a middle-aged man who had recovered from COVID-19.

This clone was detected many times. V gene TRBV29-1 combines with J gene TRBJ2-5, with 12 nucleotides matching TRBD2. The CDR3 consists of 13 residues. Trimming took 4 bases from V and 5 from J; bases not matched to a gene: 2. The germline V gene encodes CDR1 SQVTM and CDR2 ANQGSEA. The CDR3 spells CSVVTSGGETQYF. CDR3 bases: TGCAGCGTTGTGACTAGCGGGGGTGAGACCCAGTACTTC.

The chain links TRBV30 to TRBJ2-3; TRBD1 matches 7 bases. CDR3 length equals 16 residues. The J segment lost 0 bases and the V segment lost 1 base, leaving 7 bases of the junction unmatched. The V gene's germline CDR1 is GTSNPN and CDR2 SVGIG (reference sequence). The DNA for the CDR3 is TGTGCCTGGAGTGACGAACCGGGACAGAGCACAGATACGCAGTATTTT. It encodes CAWSDEPGQSTDTQYF.

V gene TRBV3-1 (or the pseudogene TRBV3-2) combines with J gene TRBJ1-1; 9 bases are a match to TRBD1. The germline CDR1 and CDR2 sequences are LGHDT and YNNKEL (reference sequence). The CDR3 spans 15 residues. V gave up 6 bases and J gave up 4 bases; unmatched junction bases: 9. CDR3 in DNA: TGTGCCAGCAGGGCCACGGGACAGGGATTCACTGAAGCTTTCTTT. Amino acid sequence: CASRATGQGFTEAFF.

The CDR3: CASRGTGGPSGNTIYF. The DNA for the CDR3 is TGTGCCAGCAGGGGGACAGGGGGCCCCTCTGGAAACACCATATATTTT. The rearrangement links TRBV2 to TRBJ1-3, with 12 nucleotides matching TRBD1. Germline V gives CDR1 SNHLY, CDR2 FYNNEI. This CDR3 spans 16 amino acids. The V gene end was trimmed by 6 bases and the J gene end by 0 bases; junction bases not matched to a gene: 3.

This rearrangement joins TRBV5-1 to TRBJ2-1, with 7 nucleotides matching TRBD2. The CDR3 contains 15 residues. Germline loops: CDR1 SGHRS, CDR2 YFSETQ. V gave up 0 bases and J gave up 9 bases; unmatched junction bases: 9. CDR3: CASSLGLAGRGEQFF. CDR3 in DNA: TGCGCCAGCAGCTTGGGACTAGCAGGACGGGGTGAGCAGTTCTTC.

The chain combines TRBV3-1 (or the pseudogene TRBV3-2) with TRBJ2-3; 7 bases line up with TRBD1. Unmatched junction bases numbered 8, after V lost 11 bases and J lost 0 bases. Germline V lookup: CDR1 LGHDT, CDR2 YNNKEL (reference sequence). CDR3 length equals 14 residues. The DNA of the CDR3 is TGTGCCTCCAGGGGGAGCCTTAGCACAGATACGCAGTATTTT. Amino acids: CASRGSLSTDTQYF.

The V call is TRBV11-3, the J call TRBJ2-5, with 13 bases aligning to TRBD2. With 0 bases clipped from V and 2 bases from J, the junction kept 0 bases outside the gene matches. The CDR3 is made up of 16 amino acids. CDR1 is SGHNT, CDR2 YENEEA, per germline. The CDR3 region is CASSLEGLAGQETQYF. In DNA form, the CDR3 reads TGTGCCAGCAGCTTAGAGGGACTAGCGGGGCAAGAGACCCAGTACTTC.

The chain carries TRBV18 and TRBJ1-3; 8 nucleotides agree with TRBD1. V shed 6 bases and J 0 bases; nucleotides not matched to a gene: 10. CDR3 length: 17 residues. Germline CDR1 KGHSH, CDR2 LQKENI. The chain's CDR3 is CASSQDRGGFSGNTIYF. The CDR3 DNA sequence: TGTGCCAGCTCCCAAGACAGGGGAGGATTCTCTGGAAACACCATATATTTT.

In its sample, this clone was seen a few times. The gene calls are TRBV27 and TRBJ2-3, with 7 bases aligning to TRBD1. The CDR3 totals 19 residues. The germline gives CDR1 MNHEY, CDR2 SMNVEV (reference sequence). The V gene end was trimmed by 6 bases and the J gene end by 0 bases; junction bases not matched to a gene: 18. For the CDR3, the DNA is TGTGCCAGCAGCCCGGACAGGTTAATTAATCATTTTAGCACAGATACGCAGTATTTT. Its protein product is CASSPDRLINHFSTDTQYF.

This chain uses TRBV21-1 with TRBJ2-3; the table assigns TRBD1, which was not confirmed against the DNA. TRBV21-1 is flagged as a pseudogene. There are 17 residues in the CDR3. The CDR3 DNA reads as TGTGCCAGCAGCAAAGTCGCACAGGTGCATAGCACAGATACGCAGTATTTT. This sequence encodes CASSKVAQVHSTDTQYF.

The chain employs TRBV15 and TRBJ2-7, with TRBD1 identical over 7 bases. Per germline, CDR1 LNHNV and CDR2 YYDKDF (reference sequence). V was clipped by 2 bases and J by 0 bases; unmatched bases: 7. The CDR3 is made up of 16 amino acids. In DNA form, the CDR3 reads TGTGCCACCAGCAGACCTCCGGGACAGAGCTCCTACGAGCAGTACTTC. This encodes CATSRPPGQSSYEQYF.

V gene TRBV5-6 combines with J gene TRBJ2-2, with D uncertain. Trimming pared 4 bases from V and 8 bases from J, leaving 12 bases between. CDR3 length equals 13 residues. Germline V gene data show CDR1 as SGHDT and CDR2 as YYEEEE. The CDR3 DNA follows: TGTGCCAGCAGCCCCGACGGGTCTGGGGAGCTGTTTTTT. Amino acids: CASSPDGSGELFF.

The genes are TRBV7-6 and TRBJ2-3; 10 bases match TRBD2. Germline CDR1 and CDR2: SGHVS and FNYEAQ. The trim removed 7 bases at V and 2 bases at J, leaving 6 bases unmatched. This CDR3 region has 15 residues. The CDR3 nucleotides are TGTGCCAGCACCATCAGCGGGGGGGCCACAGATACGCAGTATTTT. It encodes CASTISGGATDTQYF.

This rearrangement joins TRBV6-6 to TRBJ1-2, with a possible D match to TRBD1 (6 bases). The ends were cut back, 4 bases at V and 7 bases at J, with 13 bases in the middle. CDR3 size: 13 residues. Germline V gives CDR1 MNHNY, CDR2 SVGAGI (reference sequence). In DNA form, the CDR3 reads TGTGCCAGCAGTTCGGACAGATACATTGGCTACACCTTC. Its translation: CASSSDRYIGYTF.

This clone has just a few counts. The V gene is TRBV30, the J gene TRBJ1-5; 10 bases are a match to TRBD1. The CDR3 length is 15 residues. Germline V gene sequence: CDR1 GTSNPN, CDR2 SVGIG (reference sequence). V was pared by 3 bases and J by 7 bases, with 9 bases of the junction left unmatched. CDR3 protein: CAWRRQGARDQPQHF. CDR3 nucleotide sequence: TGTGCCTGGAGGAGACAGGGGGCGAGGGACCAGCCCCAGCATTTT.

CDR3 residues: CASSQYTTGPNQPQHF. The CDR3 nucleotides are TGTGCCAGCAGCCAATACACCACAGGGCCCAATCAGCCCCAGCATTTT. The V and J genes are TRBV7-8 and TRBJ1-5, with D possibly being TRBD1 (6 bases). The CDR3 is 16 residues long. The germline V gene encodes CDR1 SGHVS and CDR2 FQNEAQ. The V and J ends lost 5 bases and 3 bases respectively, with 17 bases between them.

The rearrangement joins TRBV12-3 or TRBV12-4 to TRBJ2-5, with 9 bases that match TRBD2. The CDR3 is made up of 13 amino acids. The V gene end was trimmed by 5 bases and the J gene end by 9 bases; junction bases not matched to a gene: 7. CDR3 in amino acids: CASSPRTSAAQYF. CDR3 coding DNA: TGTGCCAGCAGTCCCCGGACTAGCGCGGCCCAGTACTTC.

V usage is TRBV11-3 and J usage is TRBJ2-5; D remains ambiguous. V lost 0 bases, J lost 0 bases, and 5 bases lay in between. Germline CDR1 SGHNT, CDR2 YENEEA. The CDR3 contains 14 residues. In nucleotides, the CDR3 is TGTGCCAGCAGCTTAGAGCCAGACCAAGAGACCCAGTACTTC. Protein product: CASSLEPDQETQYF.

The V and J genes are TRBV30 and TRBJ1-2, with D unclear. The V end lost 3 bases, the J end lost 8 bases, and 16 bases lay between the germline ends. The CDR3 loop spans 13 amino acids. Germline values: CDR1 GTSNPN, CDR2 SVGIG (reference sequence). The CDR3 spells CAWSVKGVSGYTF. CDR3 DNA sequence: TGTGCCTGGAGCGTGAAAGGAGTCAGCGGCTACACCTTC.

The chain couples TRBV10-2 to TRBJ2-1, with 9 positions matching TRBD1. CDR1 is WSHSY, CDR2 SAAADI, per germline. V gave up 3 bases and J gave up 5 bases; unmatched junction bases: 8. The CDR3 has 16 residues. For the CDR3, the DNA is TGCGCCAGCAGTGAAGTTAGGGGACAGGGAAACAATGAGCAGTTCTTC. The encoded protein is CASSEVRGQGNNEQFF.

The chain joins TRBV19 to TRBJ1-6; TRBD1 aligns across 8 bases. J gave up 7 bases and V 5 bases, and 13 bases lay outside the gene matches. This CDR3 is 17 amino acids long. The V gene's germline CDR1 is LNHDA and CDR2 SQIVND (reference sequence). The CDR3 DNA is TGTGCCAGTAGTTCAATCCTAGGACAGGGATACAATTCACCCCTCCACTTT. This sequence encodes CASSSILGQGYNSPLHF.

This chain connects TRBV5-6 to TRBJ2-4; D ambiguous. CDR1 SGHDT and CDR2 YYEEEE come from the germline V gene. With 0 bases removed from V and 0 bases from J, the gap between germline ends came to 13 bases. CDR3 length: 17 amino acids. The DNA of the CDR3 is TGTGCCAGCAGCTTGGCGGCAGGCGAAATAGCCAAAAACATTCAGTACTTC. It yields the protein CASSLAAGEIAKNIQYF.

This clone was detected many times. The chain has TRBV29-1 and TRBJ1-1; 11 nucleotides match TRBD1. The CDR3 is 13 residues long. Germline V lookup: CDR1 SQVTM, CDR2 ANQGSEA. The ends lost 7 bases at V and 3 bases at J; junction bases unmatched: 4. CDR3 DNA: TGCAGCGCTGGGGACAGGGGGGACACTGAAGCTTTCTTT. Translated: CSAGDRGDTEAFF.

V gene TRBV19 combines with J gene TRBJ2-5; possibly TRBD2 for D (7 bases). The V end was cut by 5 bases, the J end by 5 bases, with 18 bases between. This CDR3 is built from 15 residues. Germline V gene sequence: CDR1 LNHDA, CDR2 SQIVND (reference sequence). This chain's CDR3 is CASSSRGGGHETQYF. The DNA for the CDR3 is TGTGCCAGTAGTTCCCGAGGGGGGGGGCATGAGACCCAGTACTTC. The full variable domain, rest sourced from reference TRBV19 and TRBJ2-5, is DGGITQSPKYLFRKEGQNVTLSCEQNLNHDAMYWYRQDPGQGLRLIYYSQIVNDFQKGDIAEGYSVSREKKESFPLTVTSAQKNPTAFYLCASSSRGGGHETQYFGPGTRLLVL.

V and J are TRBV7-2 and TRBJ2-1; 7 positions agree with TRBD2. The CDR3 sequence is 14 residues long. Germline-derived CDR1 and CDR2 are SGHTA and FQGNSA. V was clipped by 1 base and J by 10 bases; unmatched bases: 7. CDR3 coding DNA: TGTGCCAGCAGCTTAGTGTGGACTAGTGGCGAGCAGTTCTTC. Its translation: CASSLVWTSGEQFF.

The CDR3 here is CASSWAAAGARRGEQYF. The DNA for the CDR3 is TGTGCCAGTAGCTGGGCCGCGGCAGGGGCCCGAAGAGGCGAGCAGTACTTC. This chain joins TRBV19 and TRBJ2-7, with D possibly TRBD1 on 6 matching bases. The V end was cut by 6 bases, the J end by 6 bases, with 27 bases between. Per germline, CDR1 LNHDA and CDR2 SQIVND (reference sequence). The length of the CDR3 is 17 residues.

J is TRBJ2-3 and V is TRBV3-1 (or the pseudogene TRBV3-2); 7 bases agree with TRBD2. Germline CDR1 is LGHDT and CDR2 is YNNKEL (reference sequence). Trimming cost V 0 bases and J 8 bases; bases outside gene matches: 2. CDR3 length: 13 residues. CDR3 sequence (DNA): TGTGCCAGCAGCCAAGATCCGGGGGGTACGCAGTATTTT. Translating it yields CASSQDPGGTQYF.

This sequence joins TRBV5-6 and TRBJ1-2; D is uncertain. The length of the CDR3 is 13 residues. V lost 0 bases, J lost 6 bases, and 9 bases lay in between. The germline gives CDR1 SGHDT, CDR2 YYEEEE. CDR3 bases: TGTGCCAGCAGCTTGGCTCGGGAGGATGGCTACACCTTC. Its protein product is CASSLAREDGYTF.

This chain's CDR3 is CASSFSPGTDTQYF. The DNA for the CDR3 is TGTGCCAGCAGCTTCTCCCCGGGAACAGATACGCAGTATTTT. The chain recombines TRBV7-8 with TRBJ2-3; the D gene is possibly TRBD2 (5 bases). Germline lookup yields CDR1 SGHVS and CDR2 FQNEAQ. This CDR3 is 14 amino acids long. Deletions cut 3 bases from V and 3 bases from J, with 10 bases between. The entire variable domain, with the rest obtained from reference TRBV7-8 and TRBJ2-3, is as follows: GAGVSQSPRYKVAKRGQDVALRCDPISGHVSLFWYQQALGQGPEFLTYFQNEAQLDKSGLPSDRFFAERPEGSVSTLKIQRTQQEDSAVYLCASSFSPGTDTQYFGPGTRLTVL.

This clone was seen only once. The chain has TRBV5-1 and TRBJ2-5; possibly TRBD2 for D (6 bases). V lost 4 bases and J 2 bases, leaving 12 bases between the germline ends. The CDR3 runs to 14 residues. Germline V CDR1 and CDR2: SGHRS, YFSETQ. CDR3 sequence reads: CASSTGLGQETQYF. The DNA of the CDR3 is TGCGCCAGCAGCACGGGACTGGGGCAAGAGACCCAGTACTTC.